The 9 T cell receptor beta chains given below trace back to one sample, sequenced in a study of shared clonotypes between healthy human individuals. Clones were sequenced by immunoSEQ multiplex PCR, and TCRdb holds only the in-frame ones, with some missing. The repertoire has 2,500,000 or so clones, 90% to 95% of them found once; the top ten carry 0.13% to 0.15%. The source material was naive CD4+ T cells sorted from blood. Noted subset: CD45RA+ positively selected. Source of these receptors: a man aged 18 to 30 in good health.

V gene TRBV19 combines with J gene TRBJ2-3; 7 nucleotides line up with TRBD2. CDR3 length: 15 amino acids. Losses at the gene ends were 8 bases for V and 3 bases for J; bases not matched to a gene: 11. Germline values: CDR1 LNHDA, CDR2 SQIVND (reference sequence). Here the CDR3 reads CASGEVAGDTDTQYF. The CDR3 nucleotides read TGTGCCAGTGGTGAGGTCGCGGGGGATACAGATACGCAGTATTTT.

The chain's CDR3 is CASISRFKSGRYYGYTF. CDR3 in DNA: TGTGCCAGCATTTCCCGATTTAAAAGTGGACGGTACTATGGCTACACCTTC. J is TRBJ1-2 and V is TRBV2, with D hard to call. Germline CDR1 SNHLY, CDR2 FYNNEI. V lost 7 bases, J lost 3 bases, and 24 bases lay in between. CDR3 length: 17 residues.

The CDR3 coding sequence is TGTGCCAGCAGACGGCAAACCCCGGGACAAGTAAACTACGAGCAGTACTTC. Its protein product is CASRRQTPGQVNYEQYF. The chain has TRBV5-4 and TRBJ2-7; D possibly corresponds to TRBD1 (6 bases). Deletions cut 5 bases from V and 3 bases from J, with 24 bases between. The CDR3 has 17 residues. Germline V lookup: CDR1 SGHNT, CDR2 YYREEE (reference sequence).

V gene TRBV2 combines with J gene TRBJ1-4, with D unclear. Germline CDR1 SNHLY, CDR2 FYNNEI. CDR3 length equals 15 residues. The V end lost 5 bases, the J end lost 0 bases, and 10 bases lay between the germline ends. The CDR3, as DNA: TGTGCCAGCAGTTTTAACAGCGCAACTAATGAAAAACTGTTTTTT. As protein: CASSFNSATNEKLFF.

V gene TRBV1 combines with J gene TRBJ2-5. TRBV1 is given as a pseudogene. The CDR3 length is 11 residues. This CDR3 reads CTSSQGETQYF. The CDR3 region has the DNA TGCACCAGCAGCCAAGGGGAGACCCAGTACTTC.

This clone was observed once. Other DNA sequences in this specimen translate into the identical CDR3. The CDR3 DNA is TGTGCCAGCAGCGTAGCGACGGCCAATGAGCAGTTCTTC. Translating gives CASSVATANEQFF. The V gene is TRBV9, the J gene TRBJ2-1; D gene unclear. V was shortened by 0 bases and J by 6 bases, with 7 bases between the two germline ends. Germline CDR1 is SGDLS and CDR2 is YYNGEE. CDR3 size: 13 residues.

This chain uses TRBV6-5 with TRBJ2-7, with a tentative D call TRBD2 (7 bases). Germline V gives CDR1 MNHEY, CDR2 SVGAGI. CDR3 length: 13 residues. Trimming pared 5 bases from V and 7 bases from J, leaving 15 bases between. The CDR3 loop reads CASSNIRGGEQYF. Here the CDR3 DNA reads TGTGCCAGCAGTAACATAAGGGGGGGGGAGCAGTACTTC.

V and J are TRBV5-1 and TRBJ2-7; D remains unclear. The germline V and J ends were trimmed by 1 base and 0 bases, with 11 bases remaining between them. Germline V gene lookup returns CDR1 SGHRS and CDR2 YFSETQ. CDR3 length: 15 residues. This CDR3 reads CASSLFFSDSYEQYF. The CDR3 DNA reads as TGCGCCAGCAGCTTGTTCTTCAGCGACTCCTACGAGCAGTACTTC.

Regarding this clone: Other nucleotide sequences from this sample produce the same CDR3. The rearrangement joins TRBV30 to TRBJ1-4, with 8 positions matching TRBD1. The CDR3 is 13 amino acids. V dropped 3 bases and J dropped 7; count of bases not matched to a gene: 4. Looked up from germline, CDR1 is GTSNPN and CDR2 is SVGIG (reference sequence). The CDR3 DNA follows: TGTGCCTGGAGCGGACAGGGCGGTGAAAAACTGTTTTTT. This codes for CAWSGQGGEKLFF.